The 17 T cell receptor beta chains given below trace back to one sample, sequenced in a study of T cell repertoires in cytomegalovirus infection. Via MiXCR, TCRdb re-called the reads, giving one row per CDR3 protein. The top ten clones hold roughly 2.9% of a sample with under 850,000 distinct CDR3 sequences, 35% of them seen once. Source material: PBMCs. These receptors were collected from a human donor in good health (CMV status not recorded). Some clones in this sample may be carry-over from other donors' samples.

Of note for this clonotype: A much larger clone lies a single base off, so this may be a read error. This chain joins TRBV25-1 and TRBJ2-1, with 14 bases that match TRBD2. CDR1 MGHDK and CDR2 SYGVNS come from the germline V gene. CDR3 length: 15 amino acids. CDR3 amino acids: CASSEGLAGANDQFF. The CDR3 bases are TGTGCCAGCAGTGAGGGACTAGCGGGAGCCAATGATCAGTTCTTC.

This clonotype was counted between two and nine times. The chain couples TRBV12-3 or TRBV12-4 to TRBJ1-1, with D hard to call. V lost 6 bases and J lost 1, with 12 bases in between. This CDR3 is built from 14 residues. CDR3 coding DNA: TGTGCCAGCAGACCCGGACGGAGGAACACTGAAGCTTTCTTT. Protein: CASRPGRRNTEAFF.

The J gene is TRBJ1-1, the V gene TRBV5-1, with 8 bases lining up with TRBD1. V was pared by 0 bases and J by 6 bases, with 7 bases of the junction left unmatched. This CDR3 region has 15 residues. The V gene's germline CDR1 is SGHRS and CDR2 YFSETQ. The CDR3: CASSLAFRGRAEAFF. CDR3 nucleotide sequence: TGCGCCAGCAGCTTGGCCTTCAGGGGGCGGGCTGAAGCTTTCTTT.

To note about this clonotype: A much larger clone lies one base from this, so it may be a read error. The rearrangement uses TRBV7-6 and TRBJ1-4, with a possible D match to TRBD1 (6 bases). Looked up from germline, CDR1 is SGHVS and CDR2 is FNYEAQ. The CDR3 has 14 residues. V was pared by 5 bases and J by 8 bases, with 15 bases between. This CDR3 reads CASSHDRYTEKLFF. The DNA of the CDR3 is TGTGCCAGCAGCCACGACAGGTACACGGAAAAACTGTTTTTT.

This chain joins TRBV6-5 and TRBJ2-1; D might be TRBD1 or TRBD2, each matching 5 bases. Trimming stripped 7 bases from V and 7 bases from J, with 17 bases between. The CDR3 length is 14 residues. The germline CDR1 and CDR2 sequences are MNHEY and SVGAGI. The CDR3 here is CASTYGTRTNEQFF. CDR3 in DNA: TGTGCCAGCACCTACGGGACGCGAACAAATGAGCAGTTCTTC.

The gene calls are TRBV6-6 and TRBJ1-5; no clear D. V lost 7 bases and J 5 bases, leaving 12 bases between the germline ends. The CDR3 is made up of 13 amino acids. CDR1 is MNHNY and CDR2 is SVGAGI in the germline V gene (reference sequence). The CDR3 sequence: CASTATPYQPQHF. CDR3 DNA sequence: TGTGCCAGCACCGCGACCCCCTATCAGCCCCAGCATTTT.

V gene TRBV15 combines with J gene TRBJ1-2; 7 nucleotides match TRBD1. Unmatched junction bases numbered 3, after V lost 3 bases and J lost 2 bases. The CDR3 has 14 amino acids. CDR1 is LNHNV, CDR2 YYDKDF, per germline (reference sequence). As DNA, the CDR3 is TGTGCCACCAGCAGTGGGACAGAGAACTATGGCTACACCTTC. Translation: CATSSGTENYGYTF.

V gene TRBV19 combines with J gene TRBJ1-4; D possibly corresponds to TRBD1 (5 bases). This CDR3 has 15 amino acids. CDR1 and CDR2 (germline): LNHDA, SQIVND (reference sequence). The germline V and J ends were trimmed by 10 bases and 4 bases, with 19 bases remaining between them. CDR3 DNA: TGTGCCACTAGAGACGCGGGGGAGATTAATGAAAAACTGTTTTTT. The encoded protein is CATRDAGEINEKLFF.

The V gene is TRBV3-1, the J gene TRBJ2-7; D remains unclear. Germline V gene lookup returns CDR1 LGHDT and CDR2 YNNKEL (reference sequence). The CDR3 has 13 residues. Trimming took 3 bases from V and 9 from J, leaving 15 bases between them. The CDR3 nucleotides read TGTGCCAGCAGCCATCCCTCACTCATGAGGCAGTACTTC. This encodes CASSHPSLMRQYF.

The chain uses TRBV20-1 and TRBJ1-4; D is unresolved. CDR1 and CDR2 (germline): DFQATT, SNEGSKA (reference sequence). The length of the CDR3 is 12 residues. V lost 3 bases and J 11 bases, leaving 13 bases between the germline ends. CDR3 nucleotide sequence: TGCAGTGCTAGTATCAGCCTGGGGAAACTGTTTTTT. This sequence encodes CSASISLGKLFF.

The V gene is TRBV27, the J gene TRBJ1-2; 8 positions agree with TRBD1. The CDR3 sequence is 14 residues long. V shed 5 bases, J shed 8 bases, and the junction held 10 bases outside the gene matches. The V gene's germline CDR1 is MNHEY and CDR2 SMNVEV (reference sequence). This chain's CDR3 is CASSPPTGEGGYTF. The DNA of the CDR3 is TGTGCCAGCAGTCCACCGACAGGGGAGGGCGGCTACACCTTC.

The V call is TRBV12-3 or TRBV12-4, the J call TRBJ1-2; D remains ambiguous. CDR3 length: 12 amino acids. Trimming removed 6 bases at V and 4 bases at J, with 9 bases between. CDR3 sequence: CASRKGRYGYTF. The CDR3 coding sequence is TGTGCCAGCAGGAAAGGGCGCTATGGCTACACCTTC.

This clonotype was recorded at least ten times. The V and J genes are TRBV7-8 and TRBJ2-6; no definite D call. Per germline, CDR1 SGHVS and CDR2 FQNEAQ. V was pared by 1 base and J by 0 bases, with 16 bases between. This CDR3 contains 19 residues. CDR3 nucleotide sequence: TGTGCCAGCAGCTTAGACTTGGCGTCAGAATTCTCTGGGGCCAACGTCCTGACTTTC. Amino acid sequence: CASSLDLASEFSGANVLTF.

The gene calls are TRBV6-1 and TRBJ2-7; D call uncertain. Trimming shortened V by 10 bases and J by 0 bases, and 22 bases separated the two germline ends. The germline CDR1 and CDR2 sequences are MNHNS and SASEGT. The CDR3 has 16 amino acids. The CDR3 loop reads CATSRYLAMSSYEQYF. CDR3 sequence (DNA): TGTGCCACCAGCCGGTACCTTGCCATGAGCTCCTACGAGCAGTACTTC.

This clonotype was counted only a few times. The chain joins TRBV27 to TRBJ2-1; 11 bases are a match to TRBD2. The V gene end was trimmed by 2 bases and the J gene end by 5 bases; junction bases not matched to a gene: 5. Germline CDR1 MNHEY, CDR2 SMNVEV (reference sequence). The CDR3 totals 16 residues. CDR3 sequence: CASSLALAGGDNEQFF. The CDR3 DNA reads TGTGCCAGCAGTTTAGCCCTAGCGGGAGGAGACAATGAGCAGTTCTTC.

The chain joins TRBV25-1 to TRBJ2-7, with 7 bases that match TRBD1. CDR3 length: 14 amino acids. The J segment lost 2 bases and the V segment lost 4 bases, leaving 5 bases of the junction unmatched. Germline CDR1 is MGHDK and CDR2 is SYGVNS. The CDR3, as DNA: TGTGCCAGCAGTGCTCCCGGGACAGCCTACGAGCAGTACTTC. Its protein product is CASSAPGTAYEQYF.

This clonotype was observed at least ten times. The CDR3 here is CSVEYGGGYTF. For the CDR3, the DNA is TGCAGCGTTGAATATGGGGGAGGCTACACCTTC. The rearrangement joins TRBV29-1 to TRBJ1-2; possible D gene TRBD1, 5 bases. The CDR3 runs 11 residues. Germline V CDR1 and CDR2: SQVTM, ANQGSEA. Deletions cut 2 bases from V and 8 bases from J, with 9 bases between.